This T cell receptor beta chain was identified in a study of spatial heterogeneity in lung cancer. Study-level results: Counts that tracked tumor mutation counts were those of expanded intratumoral alpha and beta TCRs.

This clonotype was found many times. Its antigen remains unknown. For a library built for alpha chains, this beta chain is a stray read; little rests on its size. Looked up from germline, CDR1 is PRHDT and CDR2 is FYEKMQ (reference sequence). The V end was cut by 3 bases, the J end by 4 bases, with 13 bases between. The CDR3 loop spans 15 amino acids. One entry per CDR3 protein, called by TCRdb with MiXCR from the 5' RACE reads. The sample contains 4,000 to 5,500 distinct CDR3 sequences, roughly an eighth of which appear only once. The time point denotes: sample taken at primary tumor resection. Donation came from some 73 patients with untreated early-stage non-small cell lung cancer.

The chain joins TRBV13 to TRBJ2-1; possibly TRBD2 for D (5 bases). Sequenced here: lung tumor tissue, sampled at surgery. This clonotype was sampled from a male donor with early-stage non-small cell lung cancer. The CDR3 loop reads CASSFKRRLYNEQFF. The CDR3 nucleotides are TGTGCCAGCAGCTTTAAGCGGCGTCTTTACAATGAGCAGTTCTTC.